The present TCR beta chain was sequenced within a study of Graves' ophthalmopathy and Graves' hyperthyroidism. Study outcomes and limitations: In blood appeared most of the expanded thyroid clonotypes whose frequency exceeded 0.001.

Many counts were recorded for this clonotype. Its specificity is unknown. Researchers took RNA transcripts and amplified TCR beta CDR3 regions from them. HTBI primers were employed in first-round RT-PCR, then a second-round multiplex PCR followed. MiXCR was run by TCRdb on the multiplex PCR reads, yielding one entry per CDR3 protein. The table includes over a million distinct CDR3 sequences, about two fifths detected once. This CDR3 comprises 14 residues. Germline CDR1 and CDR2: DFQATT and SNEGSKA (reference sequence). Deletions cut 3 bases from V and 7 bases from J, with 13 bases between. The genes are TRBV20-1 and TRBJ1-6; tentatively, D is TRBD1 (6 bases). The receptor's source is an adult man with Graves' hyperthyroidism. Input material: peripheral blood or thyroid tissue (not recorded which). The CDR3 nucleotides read TGCAGTGCTAGTTCCAGGGGAGTGAATTCACCCCTCCACTTT. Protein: CSASSRGVNSPLHF.